One and the same sample provided the 18 T cell receptor beta chains below, sequenced in a study of T cells in Graves' hyperthyroidism and ophthalmopathy. It was RNA transcripts that yielded the amplified TCR beta CDR3 regions. A set of HTBI primers served as the primers for a first-round RT-PCR of the TCR CDR3. TCRdb analysed the multiplex PCR reads with MiXCR anew, one entry per CDR3 protein. Of under 450,000 distinct CDR3 sequences in the sample, approximately 15% were seen once. The sequencing input was blood. These TCRs come from a woman aged 18-29 years with Graves' hyperthyroidism.

This rearrangement joins TRBV3-1 to TRBJ2-2; D possibly corresponds to TRBD2 (5 bases). Germline values: CDR1 LGHDT, CDR2 YNNKEL (reference sequence). Trimming removed 4 bases from V and 1 base from J, with 10 bases in between. CDR3 length: 15 residues. The CDR3 sequence: CASSRLDWNTGELFF. Written as DNA, the CDR3 is TGTGCCAGCAGCCGTTTGGACTGGAACACCGGGGAGCTGTTTTTT. Based on the CDR3 plus reference TRBV3-1 and TRBJ2-2, the full variable domain is DTAVSQTPKYLVTQMGNDKSIKCEQNLGHDTMYWYKQDSKKFLKIMFSYNNKELIINETVPNRFSPKSPDKAHLNLHINSLELGDSAVYFCASSRLDWNTGELFFGEGSRLTVL.

This clonotype turned up a few times. The rearrangement uses TRBV7-8 and TRBJ1-5; D uncertain. CDR3 length: 15 residues. Germline V gene sequence: CDR1 SGHVS, CDR2 FQNEAQ. V was cut by 4 bases and J by 0 bases, with 10 bases left in between. This CDR3 is CASSSLESSNQPQHF. CDR3 nucleotide sequence: TGTGCCAGCAGCTCTCTAGAGTCTAGCAATCAGCCCCAGCATTTT. Together with reference TRBV7-8 and TRBJ1-5, the CDR3 gives the full variable domain: GAGVSQSPRYKVAKRGQDVALRCDPISGHVSLFWYQQALGQGPEFLTYFQNEAQLDKSGLPSDRFFAERPEGSVSTLKIQRTQQEDSAVYLCASSSLESSNQPQHFGDGTRLSIL.

This clonotype was counted many times. The chain has TRBV6-5 and TRBJ2-5, with 7 bases aligning to TRBD1. The CDR3 contains 16 residues. After removal of 2 bases from V and 0 bases from J, the junction contained 6 bases not matched to a gene. The germline V gene encodes CDR1 MNHEY and CDR2 SVGAGI. CDR3 residues: CASSYITGVHQETQYF. The CDR3 region has the DNA TGTGCCAGCAGTTACATTACAGGGGTCCACCAAGAGACCCAGTACTTC.

This clonotype was detected many times. The chain joins TRBV20-1 to TRBJ1-5; D gene uncertain. This CDR3 comprises 13 residues. Germline CDR1 DFQATT, CDR2 SNEGSKA (reference sequence). V was trimmed by 0 bases and J by 4 bases, leaving 7 bases between them. CDR3 DNA: TGCAGTGCTAGAGATGCTGGGAATCAGCCCCAGCATTTT. This translates into CSARDAGNQPQHF.

This clonotype was observed at least ten times. This chain uses TRBV2 with TRBJ2-7; 12 bases match TRBD2. Losses at the gene ends were 5 bases for V and 2 bases for J; bases not matched to a gene: 4. The CDR3 contains 15 residues. Germline loops: CDR1 SNHLY, CDR2 FYNNEI. CDR3 sequence (DNA): TGTGCCAGCAGTACAAGACTAGCGGGAGCCTACGAGCAGTACTTC. Its protein product is CASSTRLAGAYEQYF. The full variable domain, completed using reference TRBV2 and TRBJ2-7, is EPEVTQTPSHQVTQMGQEVILRCVPISNHLYFYWYRQILGQKVEFLVSFYNNEISEKSEIFDDQFSVERPDGSNFTLKIRSTKLEDSAMYFCASSTRLAGAYEQYFGPGTRLTVT.

A few counts support this clonotype. An end of the junction differs from the germline gene, which may be a read error. The rearrangement links TRBV12-3 or TRBV12-4 to TRBJ1-4; 7 bases fit TRBD1. This CDR3 spans 14 amino acids. CDR3 DNA sequence: TGTGCCAGCAGTTCAACAGGGGCTAAAGAAAAACTGTTTTTT. Translated, it gives CASSSTGAKEKLFF.

This clonotype was recorded many times. This chain connects TRBV3-1 to TRBJ2-7; D is unclear. Germline V CDR1 and CDR2: LGHDT, YNNKEL (reference sequence). With 5 bases removed from V and 4 bases from J, the gap between germline ends came to 12 bases. The CDR3 totals 13 residues. The CDR3 here is CASSSPPHYEQYF. DNA for the CDR3: TGTGCCAGCAGCTCCCCCCCGCATTACGAGCAGTACTTC.

Many counts were recorded for this clonotype. The chain recombines TRBV10-3 with TRBJ1-1; 9 bases align to TRBD1. The CDR3 is 13 amino acids. V was pared by 8 bases and J by 2 bases, with 3 bases of the junction left unmatched. The germline V gene encodes CDR1 ENHRY and CDR2 SYGVKD. The CDR3 bases are TGTGCCATCGGGGACAGGGAAAACACTGAAGCTTTCTTT. Encoded protein: CAIGDRENTEAFF.

This clonotype was observed many times. The chain combines TRBV12-3 or TRBV12-4 with TRBJ1-4, with D hard to call. This CDR3 comprises 13 residues. V lost 3 bases to trimming and J lost 5 bases, with 7 bases between them. The DNA of the CDR3 is TGTGCCAGCAGTTTTTCGGGGAATGAAAAACTGTTTTTT. Amino acids: CASSFSGNEKLFF.

The table lists this clonotype with many counts. This rearrangement joins TRBV7-9 to TRBJ2-3; TRBD2 might be the D (6 bases). The CDR3 has 13 residues. V shed 1 base and J shed 8 bases, with 10 bases lying between them. Germline assignment: CDR1 SEHNR and CDR2 FQNEAQ (reference sequence). The CDR3 bases are TGTGCCAGCAGCTTAGGGACTACCCCTACGCAGTATTTT. Its protein is CASSLGTTPTQYF.

This sequence joins TRBV27 and TRBJ1-1; D not certain. Trimming stripped 4 bases from V and 11 bases from J, with 20 bases between. The CDR3 has 14 residues. CDR1 and CDR2 (germline): MNHEY, SMNVEV (reference sequence). The CDR3 DNA reads TGTGCCAGCAGTTCCCTTCTAGGCCCCGTGGGGGCTTTCTTT. As protein: CASSSLLGPVGAFF.

The rearrangement uses TRBV12-3 or TRBV12-4 and TRBJ2-5; D is unclear. The CDR3 is 14 amino acids. The V and J ends lost 8 bases and 5 bases respectively, with 18 bases between them. The DNA for the CDR3 is TGTGCCAGCGCCCCTAGGAACGCCCGGGAGACCCAGTACTTC. Translation: CASAPRNARETQYF.

J is TRBJ1-1 and V is TRBV7-2; D gene unclear. The germline V and J ends were trimmed by 5 bases and 1 base, with 14 bases remaining between them. This CDR3 spans 15 amino acids. Germline lookup yields CDR1 SGHTA and CDR2 FQGNSA. CDR3 DNA: TGTGCCAGCAGCGCACGGGTGGCGAGGAACACTGAAGCTTTCTTT. The encoded protein is CASSARVARNTEAFF.

The count of this clonotype is one. This chain links TRBV20-1 with TRBJ2-1, with D possibly being TRBD1 (5 bases). The CDR3 runs 15 residues. Germline CDR1 reads DFQATT; CDR2 reads SNEGSKA (reference sequence). V shed 5 bases and J shed 5 bases, with 19 bases lying between them. The CDR3 DNA sequence: TGCAGTGCTGGAACAGGCGGAAGAACCCACAATGAGCAGTTCTTC. It specifies CSAGTGGRTHNEQFF.

Many counts were recorded for this clonotype. One end of the junction fails to match germline, which may point to a read error. The chain combines TRBV11-2 with TRBJ1-2, with 7 bases identical to TRBD1. This CDR3 spans 16 amino acids. The germline gives CDR1 SGHAT, CDR2 FQNNGV. CDR3 residues: CASSLEITGVDYGYTF. The CDR3 region has the DNA TGTGCCAGCAGCCTAGAGATTACAGGGGTAGACTATGGCTACACCTTC.

The sample holds many counts of this clonotype. This rearrangement joins TRBV7-2 to TRBJ1-5; TRBD1 matches 12 bases. From germline, CDR1 is SGHTA and CDR2 FQGNSA. Germline trimming cut 2 bases from V and 3 bases from J; bases unmatched to any gene: 2. The CDR3 length is 16 residues. The CDR3 sequence is CASSLPGQGANQPQHF. CDR3 DNA sequence: TGTGCCAGCAGCTTACCGGGACAGGGGGCCAATCAGCCCCAGCATTTT.

This clonotype was counted at least ten times. The chain links TRBV20-1 to TRBJ1-4; D uncertain. The CDR3 runs 13 residues. CDR1 is DFQATT, CDR2 SNEGSKA, per germline (reference sequence). Trimming removed 5 bases at V and 7 bases at J, with 14 bases between. The CDR3 DNA is TGCAGTGCTTTTCTTCCGGGCGGTGAAAAACTGTTTTTT. It encodes CSAFLPGGEKLFF.

This chain joins TRBV4-3 and TRBJ2-7, with D maybe TRBD2 (5 bases). The CDR3 sequence is 19 residues long. With 3 bases removed from V and 2 bases from J, the gap between germline ends came to 26 bases. Germline values: CDR1 LGHNA, CDR2 YSLEER. The CDR3 loop reads CASSQTLFGISPKPYEQYF. The CDR3 nucleotides are TGCGCCAGCAGCCAGACTCTATTCGGGATTTCCCCCAAACCCTACGAGCAGTACTTC.